The source of this T cell receptor beta chain is a study of T-cell reconstitution after alpha-beta-depleted transplantation in children. Study outcomes and limitations: From surviving recipient T cells and thymic progenitors came the high day-60 TCRbeta diversity observed in some patients.

Unique molecular identifiers featured in how the TCRbeta library was prepared. TCRdb re-called the PCR reads with MiXCR, one entry per CDR3 protein. Of nearly 350,000 distinct CDR3 sequences listed, 16% were seen once; the top ten hold just over 40%. This clonotype was found a few times. The antigen is undetermined. The germline V gene encodes CDR1 LGHDT and CDR2 YNNKEL (reference sequence). The V and J ends lost 3 bases and 0 bases, in that order; junction bases with no gene match: 10. This CDR3 has 18 residues. The sample was PBMCs, mostly from graft donor cells, taken 360 days after TCRalphabeta/CD19-depleted stem cell transplant. J is TRBJ1-1 and V is TRBV3-1, with TRBD1 identical over 10 bases. This clonotype was sampled from a male patient between 2 and 10 years old who had a stem cell transplant for acute lymphoblastic leukemia, so the T cells may come from the graft donor. CDR3 in amino acids: CASSHPLGQGTMNTEAFF. The CDR3 nucleotides are TGTGCCAGCAGCCACCCCCTGGGACAGGGGACCATGAACACTGAAGCTTTCTTT.